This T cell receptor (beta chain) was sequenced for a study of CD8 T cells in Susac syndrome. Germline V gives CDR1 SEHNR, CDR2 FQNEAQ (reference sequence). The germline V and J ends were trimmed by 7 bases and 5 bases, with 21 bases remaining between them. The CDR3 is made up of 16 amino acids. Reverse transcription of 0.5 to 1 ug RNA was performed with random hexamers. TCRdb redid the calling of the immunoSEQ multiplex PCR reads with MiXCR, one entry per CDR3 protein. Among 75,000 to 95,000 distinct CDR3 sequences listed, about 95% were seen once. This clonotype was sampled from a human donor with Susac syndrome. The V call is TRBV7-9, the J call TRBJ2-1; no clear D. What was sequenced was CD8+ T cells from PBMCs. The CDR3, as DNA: TGTGCCAGCAACCCTCCGGACCGAACCTACAACAATGAGCAGTTCTTC. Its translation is CASNPPDRTYNNEQFF.